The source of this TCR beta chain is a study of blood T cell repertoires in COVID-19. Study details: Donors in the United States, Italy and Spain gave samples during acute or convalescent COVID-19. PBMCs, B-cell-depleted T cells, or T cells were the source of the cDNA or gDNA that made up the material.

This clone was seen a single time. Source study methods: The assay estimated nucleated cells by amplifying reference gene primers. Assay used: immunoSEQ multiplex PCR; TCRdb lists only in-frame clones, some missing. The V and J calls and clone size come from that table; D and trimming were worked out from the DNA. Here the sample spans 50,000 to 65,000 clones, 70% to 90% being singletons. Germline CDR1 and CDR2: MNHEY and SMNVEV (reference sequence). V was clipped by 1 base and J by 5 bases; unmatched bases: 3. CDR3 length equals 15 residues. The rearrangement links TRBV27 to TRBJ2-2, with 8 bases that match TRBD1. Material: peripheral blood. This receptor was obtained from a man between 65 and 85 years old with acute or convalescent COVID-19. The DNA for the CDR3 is TGTGCCAGCAGTTTATGGCAGGGGGCAACCGGGGAGCTGTTTTTT. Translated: CASSLWQGATGELFF.